Included here is one T cell receptor (beta chain) sequence, with context. The antigen it binds to is not known. No base-level quality is on record; no much larger clone is a single base apart. The collaborating institutions used their own protocols to collect whole blood in K2EDTA tubes. For TCRbeta analysis, collaborator samples were shipped as frozen whole blood, as isolated PBMCs, or as DNA extracted from either sample type. The germline V gene encodes CDR1 SGHDT and CDR2 YYEEEE. The CDR3 runs 16 amino acids, cysteine and phenylalanine included. Just CDR3 DNA is preserved here, 48 bases in frame from base 1. Trimming leaves V shorter by 5 bases and J shorter by 3 bases, with the junction holding 9 bases beyond the gene matches. The record originates from a study of blood T cell repertoires in COVID-19 (TCRdb year 2020). About the investigation overall: The collaborator samples originated in the United States, Italy and Spain and spanned the acute and convalescent phases of COVID-19. The repertoires were released in a freely available public database intended as a resource for research on the immune response to SARS-CoV-2. Subjects who had been exposed to COVID-19, were actively infected with it, or had recovered from it provided the deeply sampled blood TCRbeta repertoires that made up the dataset. The sample metadata nearly always contained a de-identified subject ID, COVID-19 status, age in years and sex. The prospective study material was composed of cDNA or gDNA derived from T cells, B-cell-depleted T cells, or PBMCs. Where available, HLA class I and class II types were taken from metadata supplied by the sample provider and were not determined by assay-based typing. Samples came from the ongoing ImmuneRACE study (first 160 participants) plus 1,254 subjects from 6 global collaborators.

TCRbeta CDR3 regions were amplified from genomic DNA by means of the immunoSEQ Assay, a bias-controlled multiplex PCR. As for the authors' bioinformatics: Within the assay, amplification of reference gene primers was used to estimate how many nucleated cells each sample contained. Sequence reads were collapsed and filtered to measure the absolute abundance of every unique TCRbeta CDR3 rearrangement. Productive Simpson clonality was computed per sample as the square root of Simpson's diversity index over productive rearrangements. TCRdb stores this immuneACCESS table with in-frame sequences only. Part of the clones is absent; in the studies checked, under half of the shortfall reflects unresolved V genes, and no reason is known for the rest. That table supplies the V and J calls and clone size; D and trimming were determined from the DNA. The sample yields approximately 500,000 clones; approximately 83% were counted once. The ten largest clonotypes hold 3.2% of the sample.

The study at large found these results: The amount of clinical and demographic metadata varied by source and participant and was provided uncurated.

The V and J genes are TRBV5-6 and TRBJ2-2, and TRBD2 matches 8 of the central bases. This sequence originates from a human donor in a cohort sampled during active COVID-19. Sequenced input: peripheral blood. The CDR3 region reads CASRSVGREDTGELFF. The nucleotide sequence reads as follows: TGTGCCAGCAGGTCGGTGGGGCGGGAGGACACCGGGGAGCTGTTTTTT.